The clone carrying this T cell receptor (beta chain) was observed many times. Its matching antigen is unknown. These data belong to a study of breast tumors, draining lymph nodes, adjacent tissues. The lymph nodes were axillary draining lymph nodes from breast cancer patients. The V end lost 3 bases, the J end lost 2 bases, and 7 bases lay between the germline ends. The V gene's germline CDR1 is KGHSH and CDR2 LQKENI. The CDR3 has 13 amino acids. TCRdb used MiXCR to reprocess the multiplex PCR reads, holding one entry per CDR3 protein. Here the sample spans around 150,000 distinct CDR3 sequences, 30% to 35% being singletons. Findings of the study overall: Tumor and nontumor repertoires were significantly more similar in luminal-like than in basal-like breast cancer.

This clonotype was obtained from a female donor with breast cancer. Some clones in this sample may be carry-over from other donors' samples. The sample comprised axillary lymph node tissue. The chain has TRBV18 and TRBJ2-5; D might be TRBD1 (5 bases). DNA for the CDR3: TGTGCCAGCTCACCGGGGCGTCAAGAGACCCAGTACTTC. This codes for CASSPGRQETQYF.